The 16 T cell receptor beta chains below all came from one sample that was sequenced in a study of Graves' ophthalmopathy and Graves' hyperthyroidism. RNA transcripts were the template, and TCR beta CDR3 regions were amplified from them. Scientists carried out first-round RT-PCR using HTBI primers and then a second-round multiplex PCR. In TCRdb, the multiplex PCR reads were re-called with MiXCR into one record per CDR3 protein. The sample contains 200,000 to 300,000 distinct CDR3 sequences, around 45% of which appear only once. Sequencing was done on a sample of peripheral blood. These receptors were collected from an adult man with Graves' ophthalmopathy.

This clonotype was detected only once. This chain links TRBV10-3 with TRBJ2-7; a possible D gene is TRBD2 (6 bases). V was clipped by 7 bases and J by 7 bases, with 26 bases between them. Germline V gene sequence: CDR1 ENHRY, CDR2 SYGVKD. This CDR3 contains 16 residues. The CDR3 loop reads CAITTGTSGAYNEQYF. DNA for the CDR3: TGTGCCATCACTACCGGGACTTCCGGGGCCTACAATGAGCAGTACTTC.

J is TRBJ2-7 and V is TRBV20-1; the D is unclear. Germline-derived CDR1 and CDR2 are DFQATT and SNEGSKA (reference sequence). The CDR3 spans 12 residues. V was cut by 4 bases and J by 3 bases, with 10 bases left in between. The CDR3 bases are TGCAGTGCTACTCGTACTTTCTACGAGCAGTACTTC. Translation: CSATRTFYEQYF.

This clonotype has ten or more counts. The chain uses TRBV29-1 and TRBJ1-2; D unclear. Trimming left V 4 bases short and J 1 base short, with 7 bases between. The germline V gene encodes CDR1 SQVTM and CDR2 ANQGSEA. CDR3 length: 12 amino acids. The CDR3 loop is CSVGTDNYGYTF. For the CDR3, the DNA is TGCAGCGTTGGTACAGATAACTATGGCTACACCTTC.

This clonotype was recorded only once. V gene TRBV2 combines with J gene TRBJ1-2; the match to TRBD1 covers 8 bases. This CDR3 is 14 amino acids long. The germline CDR1 and CDR2 sequences are SNHLY and FYNNEI. Trimming cost V 7 bases and J 4 bases; bases outside gene matches: 8. The DNA of the CDR3 is TGTGCCAGCACTGCCAGGGGGCTGACCTATGGCTACACCTTC. This gives the protein CASTARGLTYGYTF.

The V call is TRBV7-9, the J call TRBJ1-5, with D maybe TRBD1 (5 bases). Germline V CDR1 and CDR2: SEHNR, FQNEAQ (reference sequence). Between the trimmed V and J ends, which lost 5 bases and 4 bases, there was a span of 21 bases. The CDR3 runs 17 residues. CDR3 coding DNA: TGTGCCAGCAGCCTCGCCCGGGGGGGGATTATGAATCAGCCCCAGCATTTT. Encoded protein: CASSLARGGIMNQPQHF.

The CDR3 region is CASSLASAGSYEQYF. CDR3 DNA: TGTGCCAGCAGCTTAGCTAGCGCAGGCTCCTACGAGCAGTACTTC. This chain connects TRBV11-2 to TRBJ2-7, with a weak D call TRBD2 (6 bases). The germline V and J ends were trimmed by 1 base and 0 bases, with 10 bases remaining between them. Per germline, CDR1 SGHAT and CDR2 FQNNGV. This CDR3 comprises 15 residues.

V usage is TRBV14 and J usage is TRBJ1-1; a weak D match, TRBD1 (6 bases). The CDR3 length is 15 residues. Germline loops: CDR1 SGHDN, CDR2 FVKESK. The V end was cut by 1 base, the J end by 6 bases, with 15 bases between. CDR3: CASSQVRDIGAEAFF. The CDR3 DNA follows: TGTGCCAGCAGCCAAGTTCGGGACATCGGGGCTGAAGCTTTCTTT.

The chain is built from TRBV20-1 and TRBJ1-1; perhaps TRBD1 as D (6 bases). The V and J ends lost 6 bases and 0 bases respectively, with 11 bases between them. Germline CDR1 and CDR2: DFQATT and SNEGSKA (reference sequence). The CDR3 loop spans 13 amino acids. CDR3 DNA sequence: TGCAGTGCAACCGGGACACTGAACACTGAAGCTTTCTTT. It specifies CSATGTLNTEAFF.

The chain couples TRBV7-9 to TRBJ2-3, with TRBD1 identical over 8 bases. The CDR3 runs 16 residues. J gave up 4 bases and V 6 bases, and 12 bases lay outside the gene matches. Germline V gene sequence: CDR1 SEHNR, CDR2 FQNEAQ (reference sequence). The CDR3 nucleotides read TGTGCCAGCAGTCCCTCAGGACAGGGCCTAGCAGATACGCAGTATTTT. Protein product: CASSPSGQGLADTQYF.

This clonotype has more than one count but fewer than ten. V gene TRBV25-1 combines with J gene TRBJ1-2, with 7 positions matching TRBD1. Looked up from germline, CDR1 is MGHDK and CDR2 is SYGVNS. V lost 3 bases to trimming and J lost 2 bases; unmatched junction nucleotides: 6. The CDR3 has 15 amino acids. The CDR3 bases are TGTGCCAGCAGTGAGGCGACAGGGCGGAACTATGGCTACACCTTC. It codes for CASSEATGRNYGYTF.

The chain is built from TRBV20-1 and TRBJ2-7, with TRBD2 matching 8 bases. The CDR3 is made up of 14 amino acids. The J segment lost 7 bases and the V segment lost 6 bases, leaving 14 bases of the junction unmatched. Germline loops: CDR1 DFQATT, CDR2 SNEGSKA (reference sequence). The CDR3 DNA is TGCAGTGCGTACGTTATGGACGGCGGGAGGGAGCAGTACTTC. Amino acid sequence: CSAYVMDGGREQYF.

As concerns this clonotype: At one boundary the junction diverges from the germline segment, which might be a read error. The V and J genes are TRBV7-9 and TRBJ2-6; perhaps D is TRBD1 or TRBD2 (5 bases each). CDR3 length: 16 residues. Per the germline V gene, CDR1 is SEHNR and CDR2 is FQNEAQ (reference sequence). CDR3: CASSQSRGAGANVLTF. The CDR3 nucleotides are TGCGCCAGCAGCCAGTCCCGAGGGGCTGGGGCCAACGTCCTGACTTTC.

The chain recombines TRBV27 with TRBJ2-5, with no clear D. This CDR3 contains 14 residues. Germline V gives CDR1 MNHEY, CDR2 SMNVEV (reference sequence). V lost 6 bases to trimming and J lost 0 bases, with 11 bases between them. In DNA, the CDR3 is TGTGCCAGCAGCCCGTCGGGCGACCAAGAGACCCAGTACTTC. It specifies CASSPSGDQETQYF.

V and J are TRBV20-1 and TRBJ1-5; D gene ambiguous. This CDR3 spans 13 amino acids. Between the trimmed V and J ends, which lost 7 bases and 6 bases, there was a span of 16 bases. CDR1 is DFQATT, CDR2 SNEGSKA, per germline (reference sequence). The CDR3 nucleotides are TGCAGTGGTCTAGGTACGTCCTTTCAGCCCCAGCATTTT. This codes for CSGLGTSFQPQHF.

This chain connects TRBV7-9 to TRBJ1-1, with 10 positions matching TRBD1. The CDR3 runs 14 residues. Germline CDR1 SEHNR, CDR2 FQNEAQ (reference sequence). V was clipped by 5 bases and J by 8 bases; unmatched bases: 8. The CDR3 loop is CASSLLMDRGEAFF. In DNA form, the CDR3 reads TGTGCCAGCAGCCTGCTAATGGACAGGGGGGAAGCTTTCTTT.

This chain links TRBV2 with TRBJ1-5; tentatively, D is TRBD1 (6 bases). The V gene's germline CDR1 is SNHLY and CDR2 FYNNEI. The CDR3 spans 15 residues. The germline V and J ends were trimmed by 8 bases and 0 bases, with 14 bases remaining between them. CDR3 bases: TGTGCCAGCTCTCCAGGGGTCGTTAGCAATCAGCCCCAGCATTTT. It encodes CASSPGVVSNQPQHF.